The entry below describes one T cell receptor beta chain. TCRdb independently ran MiXCR on the reads; one entry per CDR3 protein. The sample holds under 600,000 distinct CDR3 sequences, approximately 17% seen once. The data derive from a study of T cell repertoires in cytomegalovirus infection. Study-level information: Public TCR beta signatures indicated both CMV infection and matching HLA type.

CDR3 length: 13 residues. Per the germline V gene, CDR1 is PRHDT and CDR2 is FYEKMQ (reference sequence). Losses at the gene ends were 8 bases for V and 6 bases for J; bases not matched to a gene: 7. The sample was CD8+ T cells from PBMCs. The chain joins TRBV13 to TRBJ2-1; 7 bases align to TRBD2. The source is a human donor in good health (CMV status not recorded). Some clones in this sample may be carry-over from other donors' samples. The CDR3 is CASSPGEGNEQFF. The CDR3 bases are TGTGCCAGCTCGCCTGGGGAGGGCAATGAGCAGTTCTTC.